This T cell receptor (beta chain) was observed in a study of cytomegalovirus exposure and HLA in healthy donors. Looking at the study overall: An analysis done earlier identified about 120 million unique TCR beta sequences from about 179 million T cells. Findings and limits, study-wide: The study dropped some indistinguishable V segments, TRBV6-2 and TRBV6-3 among them. In an earlier analysis, most TCR beta V segments were productive about 90% or about 30% of the time.

This CDR3 contains 16 residues. Between the trimmed V and J ends, which lost 4 bases and 1 base, there was a span of 17 bases. CDR1 and CDR2 (germline): SQVTM, ANQGSEA. In the PCR, 60 Vbeta and 13 Jbeta primers were used. Method: immunoSEQ multiplex PCR; TCRdb's copy keeps in-frame clones and lacks some. The sample table includes tens of thousands of clones. A remark on this clone: Its antigen remains unknown.

The V and J genes are TRBV29-1 and TRBJ2-1, with D unclear. Sequencing was performed on PBMCs. The TCR was taken from a female donor in good health and CMV-seronegative. The CDR3 nucleotides are TGCAGCGTTGTCAACCGAGGAGTTTTTTCCTACAATGAGCAGTTCTTC. As protein: CSVVNRGVFSYNEQFF.